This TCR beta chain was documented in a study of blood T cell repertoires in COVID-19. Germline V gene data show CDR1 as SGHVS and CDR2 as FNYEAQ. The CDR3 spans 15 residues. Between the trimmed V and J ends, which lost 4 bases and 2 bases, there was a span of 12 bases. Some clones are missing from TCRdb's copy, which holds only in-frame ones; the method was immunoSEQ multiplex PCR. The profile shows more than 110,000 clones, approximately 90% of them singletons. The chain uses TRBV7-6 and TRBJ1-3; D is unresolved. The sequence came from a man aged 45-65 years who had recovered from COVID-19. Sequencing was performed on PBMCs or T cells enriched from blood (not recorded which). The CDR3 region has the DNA TGTGCCAGCAGCTCACTTAGTAGCCCTGGAAACACCATATATTTT. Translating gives CASSSLSSPGNTIYF.